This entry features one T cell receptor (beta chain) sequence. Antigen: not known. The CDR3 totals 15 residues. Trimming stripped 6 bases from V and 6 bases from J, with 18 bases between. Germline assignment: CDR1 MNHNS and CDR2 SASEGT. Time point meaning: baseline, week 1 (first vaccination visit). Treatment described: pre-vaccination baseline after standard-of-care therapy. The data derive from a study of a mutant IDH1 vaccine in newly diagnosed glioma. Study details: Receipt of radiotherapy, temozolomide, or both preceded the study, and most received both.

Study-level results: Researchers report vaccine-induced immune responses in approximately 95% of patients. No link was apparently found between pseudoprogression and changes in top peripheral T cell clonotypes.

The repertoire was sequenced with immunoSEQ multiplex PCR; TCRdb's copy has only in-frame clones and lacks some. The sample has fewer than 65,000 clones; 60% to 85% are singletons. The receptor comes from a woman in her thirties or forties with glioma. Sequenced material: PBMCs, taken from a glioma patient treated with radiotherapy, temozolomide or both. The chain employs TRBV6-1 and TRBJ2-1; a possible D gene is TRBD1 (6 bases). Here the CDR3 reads CASRSGAGRSNEQFF. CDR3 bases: TGTGCCAGCAGATCAGGGGCAGGCCGGTCCAATGAGCAGTTCTTC.